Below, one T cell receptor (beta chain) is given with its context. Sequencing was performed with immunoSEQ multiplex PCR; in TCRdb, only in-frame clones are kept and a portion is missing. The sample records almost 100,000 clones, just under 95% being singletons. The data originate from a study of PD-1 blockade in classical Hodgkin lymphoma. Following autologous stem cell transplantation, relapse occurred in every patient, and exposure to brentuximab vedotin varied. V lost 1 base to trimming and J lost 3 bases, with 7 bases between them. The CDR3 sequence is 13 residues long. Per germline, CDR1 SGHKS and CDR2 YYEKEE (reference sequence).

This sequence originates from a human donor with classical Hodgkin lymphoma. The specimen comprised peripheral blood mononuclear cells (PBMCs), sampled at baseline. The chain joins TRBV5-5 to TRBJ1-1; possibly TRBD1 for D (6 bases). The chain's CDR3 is CASSLKGDTEAFF. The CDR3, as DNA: TGTGCCAGCAGCTTGAAGGGGGACACTGAAGCTTTCTTT. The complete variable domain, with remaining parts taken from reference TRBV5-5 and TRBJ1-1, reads DAGVTQSPTHLIKTRGQQVTLRCSPISGHKSVSWYQQVLGQGPQFIFQYYEKEERGRGNFPDRFSARQFPNYSSELNVNALLLGDSALYLCASSLKGDTEAFFGQGTRLTVV.